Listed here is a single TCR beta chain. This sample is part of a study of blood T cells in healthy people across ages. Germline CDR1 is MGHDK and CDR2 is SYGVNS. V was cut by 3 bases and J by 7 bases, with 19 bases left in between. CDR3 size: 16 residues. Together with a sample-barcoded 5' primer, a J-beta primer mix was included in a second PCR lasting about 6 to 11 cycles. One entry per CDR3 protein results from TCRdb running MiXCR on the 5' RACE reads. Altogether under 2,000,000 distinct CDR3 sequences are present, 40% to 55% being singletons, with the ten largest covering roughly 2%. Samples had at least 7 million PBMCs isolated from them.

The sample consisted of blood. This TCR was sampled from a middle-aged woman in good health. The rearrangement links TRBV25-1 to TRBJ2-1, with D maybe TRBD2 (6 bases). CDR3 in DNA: TGTGCCAGCAGTGACTATACACGCAACGCGGGAAATGAGCAGTTCTTC. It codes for CASSDYTRNAGNEQFF.